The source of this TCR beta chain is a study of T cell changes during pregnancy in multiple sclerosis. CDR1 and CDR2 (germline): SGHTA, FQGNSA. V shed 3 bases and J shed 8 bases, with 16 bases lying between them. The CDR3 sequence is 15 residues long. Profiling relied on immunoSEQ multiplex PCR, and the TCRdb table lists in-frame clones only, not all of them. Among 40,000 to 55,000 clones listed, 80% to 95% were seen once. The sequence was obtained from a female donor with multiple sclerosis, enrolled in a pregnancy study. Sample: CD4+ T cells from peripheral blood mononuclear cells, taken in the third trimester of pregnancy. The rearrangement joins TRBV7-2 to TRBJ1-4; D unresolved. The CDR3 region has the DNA TGTGCCAGCAGCTTTGACACCCTCGTCGAAGAAAAACTGTTTTTT. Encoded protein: CASSFDTLVEEKLFF.